This T cell receptor beta chain was observed in a study of blood T cell repertoires in COVID-19. Across the study: The samples span acute and convalescent COVID-19 from the United States, Italy and Spain.

V lost 10 bases to trimming and J lost 2 bases; unmatched junction nucleotides: 11. Germline V gene data show CDR1 as ENHRY and CDR2 as SYGVKD. This CDR3 spans 15 amino acids. In the original workflow: Estimated nucleated cell counts came from reference gene primer amplification. Profiled with immunoSEQ multiplex PCR; TCRdb holds only in-frame clones, not every one. The D gene and trimming were derived from the DNA, and the V and J assignments and clone size from that table. The table shows 87,000 or so clones, with 80% to 85% occurring only once. The chain carries TRBV10-3 and TRBJ2-5; 9 bases map to TRBD2. This TCR derives from a woman of 80 years or more with active or convalescent COVID-19. Specimen: peripheral blood. This chain's CDR3 is CATTGTSLEQETQYF. In DNA form, the CDR3 reads TGTGCCACGACCGGGACTAGCTTAGAACAAGAGACCCAGTACTTC.